The rows below give T cell receptor beta chains drawn from one sample of a study of blood T cell repertoires in COVID-19. The table came from immunoSEQ multiplex PCR; TCRdb's copy has only in-frame clones and leaves some out. The data contain fewer than 250,000 clones, roughly 86% of them singletons. The sample consisted of peripheral blood. These receptors all stem from a man between 60 and 70 years old with acute or convalescent COVID-19. Both conserved end residues are part of each CDR3. Fields, in order: clone size, V gene, J gene, D gene, CDR3 protein, CDR3 DNA. A D gene is named only where the DNA matches it firmly. Clone size is shown for a subset of rows, as once, few, many or a class of expanded clone.

>.|TRBV18|TRBJ1-2|TRBD1
CASSFDRDYGYTF
TGTGCCAGCTCCTTTGACAGGGACTATGGCTACACCTTC
>.|TRBV7-2|TRBJ2-2|TRBD2
CASSPEGLAAKNTGELFF
TGTGCCAGCAGCCCGGAGGGACTAGCGGCCAAGAACACCGGGGAGCTGTTTTTT
>.|TRBV11-2|TRBJ1-5|.
CASSDGARYSNQPQHF
TGTGCCAGCAGCGATGGGGCCCGTTATAGCAATCAGCCCCAGCATTTT
>.|TRBV7-9|TRBJ1-4|.
CASSSLGASTNEKLFF
TGTGCCAGCAGCTCCTTGGGGGCCTCAACTAATGAAAAACTGTTTTTT
>many|TRBV5-1|TRBJ2-3|.
CASSLAPDTQYF
TGCGCCAGCAGCTTGGCTCCCGATACGCAGTATTTT
>.|TRBV18|TRBJ1-1|TRBD1
CASSRRPPGQTLNTEAFF
TGTGCCAGCTCACGACGCCCGCCGGGACAGACATTGAACACTGAAGCTTTCTTT
>.|TRBV6-5|TRBJ1-1|.
CASSTRWGGDTEAFF
TGTGCCAGCAGTACCCGATGGGGCGGCGACACTGAAGCTTTCTTT
>.|TRBV24-1|TRBJ2-1|TRBD2
CATSGTSALTYNEQFF
TGTGCCACCAGTGGGACTAGCGCCCTGACCTACAATGAGCAGTTCTTC
>.|TRBV7-8|TRBJ2-6|TRBD1
CASNPRTGGSSGANVLTF
TGTGCCAGCAACCCGAGGACAGGGGGAAGCTCTGGGGCCAACGTCCTGACTTTC
>.|TRBV27|TRBJ2-3|TRBD2
CASSITSGGAPTDTQYF
TGTGCCAGCAGTATCACTAGCGGGGGGGCCCCCACAGATACGCAGTATTTT
>.|TRBV6-5|TRBJ1-3|.
CASSETGGNTIYF
TGTGCCAGCAGCGAGACAGGCGGAAACACCATATATTTT
>few|TRBV12-5|TRBJ2-3|TRBD2
CASGSSGLAGGPQDTQYF
TGTGCTAGTGGTTCTTCGGGACTAGCGGGGGGTCCCCAGGATACGCAGTATTTT
>.|TRBV28|TRBJ1-4|TRBD1
CASSWDRRNEKLFF
TGTGCCAGCAGTTGGGACAGAAGGAATGAAAAACTGTTTTTT
>.|TRBV9|TRBJ2-7|TRBD2
CASSGPGTRNTYEQYF
TGTGCCAGCAGCGGACCCGGGACTAGGAATACCTACGAGCAGTACTTC
>.|TRBV3-1/TRBV3-2|TRBJ2-1|.
CASSRKGGNEQFF
TGTGCCAGCAGCCGTAAAGGGGGCAATGAGCAGTTCTTC
>.|TRBV19|TRBJ1-1|.
CASKSPAGPEAFF
TGTGCCAGTAAATCCCCGGCGGGACCTGAAGCTTTCTTT
>once|TRBV7-2|TRBJ1-1|.
CASSLRTGANTEAFF
TGTGCCAGCAGCTTACGTACGGGAGCAAACACTGAAGCTTTCTTT
>.|TRBV27|TRBJ1-2|.
CASSLSGRNYGYTF
TGTGCCAGCAGTTTATCGGGCCGGAACTATGGCTACACCTTC
>once|TRBV4-1|TRBJ2-3|TRBD2
CASSQVSSGRMDTQYF
TGCGCCAGCAGCCAAGTCTCTAGCGGGAGAATGGATACGCAGTATTTT
>.|TRBV11-3|TRBJ1-1|.
CASSLRGNTEAFF
TGTGCCAGCAGCCTCAGGGGGAACACTGAAGCTTTCTTT
>.|TRBV5-1|TRBJ2-2|TRBD1
CASSPTGGLSGELFF
TGCGCCAGCAGCCCGACAGGGGGGTTGTCCGGGGAGCTGTTTTTT
>.|TRBV2|TRBJ2-7|TRBD1
CASRTPRDSYYEQYF
TGTGCCAGCAGGACTCCCCGGGACAGCTACTACGAGCAGTACTTC
>.|TRBV5-6|TRBJ1-2|.
CASSLTDRPNYGYTF
TGTGCCAGCAGCTTAACGGACAGACCTAACTATGGCTACACCTTC
>once|TRBV5-1|TRBJ2-7|.
CASSETSRGSQGSYF
TGCGCCAGCAGCGAAACCTCCCGGGGGTCCCAAGGCTCGTACTTC
>.|TRBV7-2|TRBJ1-2|.
CASSPIGGDAGRYTF
TGTGCCAGCAGCCCCATCGGGGGGGACGCCGGTCGCTACACCTTC
>.|TRBV15|TRBJ1-5|TRBD1
CATSTRTGSPNQPQHF
TGTGCCACCAGCACCCGGACAGGGTCTCCCAATCAGCCCCAGCATTTT
>once|TRBV7-6|TRBJ2-3|TRBD2
CASSLGSGGLADTQYF
TGTGCCAGCAGTTTAGGGAGCGGGGGCCTCGCAGATACGCAGTATTTT
>.|TRBV7-6|TRBJ1-1|TRBD1
CASSLGGTGNTEAFF
TGTGCCAGCAGCTTAGGCGGGACAGGGAACACTGAAGCTTTCTTT
>.|TRBV10-2|TRBJ2-1|.
CASRDNYNEQFF
TGCGCCAGCCGGGACAACTACAATGAGCAGTTCTTC
>.|TRBV19|TRBJ1-1|.
CASSIGQTMNTEAFF
TGTGCCAGTAGTATCGGACAGACTATGAACACTGAAGCTTTCTTT
>once|TRBV9|TRBJ2-1|.
CASSVGSSRISNEQFF
TGTGCCAGCAGCGTAGGTAGCAGCCGAATTTCCAATGAGCAGTTCTTC
>.|TRBV7-2|TRBJ2-3|.
CASSGRSTLSTDTQYF
TGTGCCAGCAGCGGTCGCTCGACTCTTAGCACAGATACGCAGTATTTT
>.|TRBV19|TRBJ2-7|TRBD1
CASSIGTGNEQYF
TGTGCCAGTAGTATCGGGACAGGGAACGAGCAGTACTTC
>.|TRBV11-1|TRBJ1-3|.
CASSLYGDSGNTIYF
TGTGCCAGCAGCTTATACGGAGACTCTGGAAACACCATATATTTT
>.|TRBV6-5|TRBJ2-7|.
CASFEMILGEQYF
TGTGCCAGCTTTGAGATGATACTAGGAGAGCAGTACTTC
>.|TRBV10-3|TRBJ1-3|.
CASRGRGAGNTIYF
TGTGCCAGCAGGGGCAGGGGCGCTGGAAACACCATATATTTT
>.|TRBV6-2/TRBV6-3|TRBJ2-7|.
CASTYGKDRFYEQYF
TGTGCCAGCACTTACGGCAAAGACAGATTCTACGAGCAGTACTTC
>.|TRBV13|TRBJ1-4|.
CASSLGTGATNEKLFF
TGTGCCAGCAGCTTAGGAACGGGGGCAACTAATGAAAAACTGTTTTTT
>.|TRBV19|TRBJ1-1|TRBD1
CASRTDRVGYTEAFF
TGTGCCAGTAGGACTGACAGGGTAGGTTACACTGAAGCTTTCTTT
>once|TRBV6-5|TRBJ2-1|TRBD2
CASYSGGAYNEQFF
TGTGCCAGCTATAGCGGGGGAGCCTACAATGAGCAGTTCTTC
>.|TRBV15|TRBJ2-7|.
CATSRDRASATTYEQYF
TGTGCCACCAGCAGAGATCGGGCTAGCGCAACCACCTACGAGCAGTACTTC
>.|TRBV24-1|TRBJ2-2|TRBD1
CATSDRGRVGELFF
TGTGCCACCAGTGACAGGGGGCGTGTCGGGGAGCTGTTTTTT
>.|TRBV5-4|TRBJ2-7|.
CASSLDVGPGEQYF
TGTGCCAGCAGCTTGGATGTAGGTCCGGGGGAGCAGTACTTC
>.|TRBV4-1|TRBJ2-3|TRBD2
CASSQGTSGGASTDTQYF
TGCGCCAGCAGCCAAGGTACTAGCGGGGGCGCTAGCACAGATACGCAGTATTTT
>.|TRBV9|TRBJ2-2|TRBD1
CASSPRTGSNTGELFF
TGTGCCAGCAGCCCCAGGACAGGTTCGAACACCGGGGAGCTGTTTTTT
>.|TRBV27|TRBJ2-1|TRBD2
CASRLSGGFYNEQFF
TGTGCCAGCAGGTTAAGCGGGGGGTTCTACAATGAGCAGTTCTTC
>.|TRBV24-1|TRBJ2-5|.
CATGTEGGTQYF
TGTGCCACCGGGACGGAGGGTGGGACCCAGTACTTC
>.|TRBV7-2|TRBJ1-5|TRBD1
CASSLDGTGPNQPQHF
TGTGCCAGCAGCCTTGACGGGACAGGGCCCAATCAGCCCCAGCATTTT
>.|TRBV18|TRBJ2-6|.
CASSPTPLLGANVLTF
TGTGCCAGCTCACCTACTCCACTCCTCGGGGCCAACGTCCTGACTTTC
>.|TRBV28|TRBJ2-7|TRBD1
CASNLGQGAREQYF
TGTGCCAGCAACCTGGGACAGGGGGCAAGGGAGCAGTACTTC
>.|TRBV6-5|TRBJ1-6|TRBD1
CASSQGAPNSPLHF
TGTGCCAGCAGCCAGGGGGCGCCTAATTCACCCCTCCACTTT
>.|TRBV2|TRBJ2-2|.
CASSYTISNTGELFF
TGTGCCAGCAGTTACACAATATCGAACACCGGGGAGCTGTTTTTT
>many|TRBV2|TRBJ1-5|TRBD1
CASSEAHRGNNQPQHF
TGTGCCAGCAGTGAAGCCCACAGGGGTAACAATCAGCCCCAGCATTTT
>.|TRBV19|TRBJ1-1|.
CASKGRAYTEAFF
TGTGCCAGTAAAGGCAGGGCTTACACTGAAGCTTTCTTT
>.|TRBV24-1|TRBJ2-1|TRBD2
CATSGGSGVGEQFF
TGTGCCACCTCGGGGGGTAGCGGGGTGGGGGAGCAGTTCTTC